A single sample gave rise to the 14 T cell receptor beta chains below, sequenced in a study of cytomegalovirus exposure and HLA in healthy donors. The table came from immunoSEQ multiplex PCR; TCRdb's copy has only in-frame clones and leaves some out. The table includes some 200,000 clones, around 86% detected once. Sequenced sample: PBMCs. Receptors were obtained from a man aged 25 to 40 in good health and CMV-seropositive.

The chain is built from TRBV21-1 and TRBJ1-5; TRBD1, the D gene given by the table, was not confirmed from the DNA. TRBV21-1 is a pseudogene locus. This CDR3 has 15 residues. CDR3 coding DNA: TGTGCCAGCAGCAAATCCAGGGTGAACAATCAGCCCCAGCATTTT. Amino acids: CASSKSRVNNQPQHF.

V and J are TRBV2 and TRBJ2-5; unclear D gene. V was trimmed by 0 bases and J by 4 bases, leaving 21 bases between them. Germline V gene data show CDR1 as SNHLY and CDR2 as FYNNEI. The CDR3 has 18 amino acids. The CDR3 DNA is TGTGCCAGCAGTGAAGCGCGATTATCAGGCCCTTGGGCAGAGACCCAGTACTTC. Protein sequence: CASSEARLSGPWAETQYF.

The chain joins TRBV29-1 to TRBJ1-2; perhaps TRBD1 as D (5 bases). V was clipped by 1 base and J by 7 bases, with 10 bases between them. Germline lookup yields CDR1 SQVTM and CDR2 ANQGSEA. The CDR3 sequence is 12 residues long. For the CDR3, the DNA is TGCAGCGTTGAAGCAAGCGGGGGTGGCTACACCTTC. This sequence encodes CSVEASGGGYTF.

This rearrangement joins TRBV7-3 to TRBJ2-2, with D perhaps TRBD2 (5 bases). Germline CDR1 reads SGHTA; CDR2 reads FQGTGA. The CDR3 is 13 amino acids. V lost 4 bases and J lost 6, with 9 bases in between. Here the CDR3 reads CASSYLGAGELFF. As DNA, the CDR3 is TGTGCCAGCAGCTATCTCGGGGCCGGGGAGCTGTTTTTT.

The chain couples TRBV11-3 to TRBJ2-5, with a weak D call TRBD1 (7 bases). The V gene's germline CDR1 is SGHNT and CDR2 YENEEA. CDR3 length: 16 residues. Deletions cut 1 base from V and 2 bases from J, with 14 bases between. The CDR3 region has the DNA TGTGCCAGCAGCTTAGGGCAGGGGGGACTGCAAGAGACCCAGTACTTC. Its translation: CASSLGQGGLQETQYF.

The genes are TRBV5-4 and TRBJ2-7; D might be TRBD2 (5 bases). The CDR3 sequence is 12 residues long. CDR1 SGHNT and CDR2 YYREEE come from the germline V gene (reference sequence). Trimming shortened V by 2 bases and J by 4 bases, and 7 bases separated the two germline ends. The CDR3 DNA is TGTGCCAGCAGCTTCCCGGGATACGAGCAGTACTTC. The encoded protein is CASSFPGYEQYF.

The chain uses TRBV10-2 and TRBJ2-1; D is undetermined. Trimming stripped 4 bases from V and 5 bases from J, with 6 bases between. Per the germline V gene, CDR1 is WSHSY and CDR2 is SAAADI. The CDR3 consists of 12 residues. This chain's CDR3 is CASSAHNNEQFF. CDR3 coding DNA: TGCGCCAGCAGTGCCCACAACAATGAGCAGTTCTTC.

This chain connects TRBV10-2 to TRBJ2-7; D not resolved. The CDR3 runs to 11 residues. V was shortened by 3 bases and J by 3 bases, with 3 bases between the two germline ends. The V gene's germline CDR1 is WSHSY and CDR2 SAAADI. This CDR3 reads CASSDLYEQYF. DNA for the CDR3: TGCGCCAGCAGTGATCTCTACGAGCAGTACTTC.

CDR3 nucleotide sequence: TGTGCCAGTAGTATTTACCCAGGGCCCATCTACGAGCAGTACTTC. Translating gives CASSIYPGPIYEQYF. The J gene is TRBJ2-7, the V gene TRBV19, with a tentative D call TRBD1 (5 bases). V dropped 3 bases and J dropped 3 bases, with 15 bases sitting between them. The CDR3 is 15 amino acids. Germline CDR1 LNHDA, CDR2 SQIVND (reference sequence).

The genes are TRBV11-3 and TRBJ1-1; D is ambiguous. Germline values: CDR1 SGHNT, CDR2 YENEEA. The CDR3 is 13 residues long. With 4 bases removed from V and 1 base from J, the gap between germline ends came to 7 bases. The CDR3 DNA sequence: TGTGCCAGCAGCTGGGAAAGGAACACTGAAGCTTTCTTT. Encoded protein: CASSWERNTEAFF.

The rearrangement uses TRBV11-3 and TRBJ2-3; D ambiguous. Germline V gene sequence: CDR1 SGHNT, CDR2 YENEEA. The CDR3 extends over 14 amino acids. V lost 1 base and J lost 6, with 11 bases in between. CDR3 DNA: TGTGCCAGCAGCTTAGCCCAGAACGTGGATACGCAGTATTTT. Its translation: CASSLAQNVDTQYF.

The J gene is TRBJ1-1, the V gene TRBV11-3, with 8 bases matching TRBD1. The germline CDR1 and CDR2 sequences are SGHNT and YENEEA. V gave up 1 base and J gave up 1 base; unmatched junction bases: 2. This CDR3 has 15 amino acids. For the CDR3, the DNA is TGTGCCAGCAGCTTAGGAGGACAGGGGAACACTGAAGCTTTCTTT. Protein product: CASSLGGQGNTEAFF.

This clone occurred once. The chain recombines TRBV6-5 with TRBJ2-5, with 8 bases identical to TRBD1. CDR3 length: 13 residues. Germline lookup yields CDR1 MNHEY and CDR2 SVGAGI. V lost 7 bases and J lost 4; bases outside the gene matches: 5. CDR3 amino acids: CASKTGVGETQYF. The CDR3, as DNA: TGTGCCAGCAAGACAGGGGTGGGAGAGACCCAGTACTTC.

This chain links TRBV5-1 with TRBJ2-3, with D possibly being TRBD1 (6 bases). Germline assignment: CDR1 SGHRS and CDR2 YFSETQ. Trimming left V 2 bases short and J 3 bases short, with 13 bases between. CDR3 length: 15 amino acids. The CDR3 loop is CASSFRQEGTDTQYF. In DNA form, the CDR3 reads TGCGCCAGCAGCTTCAGACAGGAAGGGACAGATACGCAGTATTTT.